Listed below are T cell receptor beta chains from one sample, sequenced in a study of tumor-infiltrating lymphocytes in glioblastoma multiforme. TCRdb used MiXCR to reprocess the multiplex PCR reads, holding one entry per CDR3 protein. The repertoire holds about 18,000 distinct CDR3 sequences, under 80% seen once, with 18% in the top ten. Sequenced material: peripheral blood. The receptors here all came from a male donor with glioblastoma. CDR3s include the opening cysteine and the closing phenylalanine or tryptophan. The order of the fields is V gene, clone size, CDR3 length, J gene, CDR3 protein. Clone size appears in some rows only: once, few, many, or a class for an expanded clone.

TRBV6-1	many	16	TRBJ1-5	CASSEVGGLGNQPQHF
TRBV11-2	large	14	TRBJ2-1	CASIPTGGYNEQFF
TRBV20-1	-	15	TRBJ2-1	CSAGARRIGSNEQFF
TRBV6-5	few	14	TRBJ1-2	CASSYSEGSSGYTF
TRBV4-1	-	17	TRBJ2-7	CASSQEGHRTGVYEQYF
TRBV6-1	-	13	TRBJ1-2	CASSVDLSKGYTF
TRBV11-2	-	16	TRBJ2-3	CTSIPRVAGGSDTQYF
TRBV7-9	few	13	TRBJ2-4	CASSLNGENIQYF
TRBV6-1	-	17	TRBJ2-1	CASSEVVGTHSYNEQFF
TRBV20-1	-	15	TRBJ2-3	CSSRRTSRSADTQYF
TRBV10-3	-	13	TRBJ2-3	CAISESTGDTQYF
TRBV11-1	-	11	TRBJ2-2	CARWDAGELFF
TRBV11-3	few	15	TRBJ1-6	CASSLDDRGNSPLHF